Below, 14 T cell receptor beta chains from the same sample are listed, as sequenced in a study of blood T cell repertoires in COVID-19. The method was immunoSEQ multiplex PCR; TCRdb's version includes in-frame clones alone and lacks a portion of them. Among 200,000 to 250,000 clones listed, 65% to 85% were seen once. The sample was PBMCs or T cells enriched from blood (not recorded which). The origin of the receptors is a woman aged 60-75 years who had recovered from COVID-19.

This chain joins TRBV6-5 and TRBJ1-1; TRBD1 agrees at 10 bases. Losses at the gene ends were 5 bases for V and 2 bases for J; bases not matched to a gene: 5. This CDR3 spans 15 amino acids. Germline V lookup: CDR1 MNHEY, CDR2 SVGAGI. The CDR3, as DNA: TGTGCCAGCAGTCTATGGACAGGGGGTAACACTGAAGCTTTCTTT. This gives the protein CASSLWTGGNTEAFF.

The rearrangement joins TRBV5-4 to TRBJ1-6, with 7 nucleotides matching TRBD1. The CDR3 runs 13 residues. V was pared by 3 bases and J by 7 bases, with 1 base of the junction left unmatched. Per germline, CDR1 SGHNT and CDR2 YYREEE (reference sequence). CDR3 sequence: CASSWDRNSPLHF. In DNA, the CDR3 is TGTGCCAGCAGCTGGGACAGAAATTCACCCCTCCACTTT.

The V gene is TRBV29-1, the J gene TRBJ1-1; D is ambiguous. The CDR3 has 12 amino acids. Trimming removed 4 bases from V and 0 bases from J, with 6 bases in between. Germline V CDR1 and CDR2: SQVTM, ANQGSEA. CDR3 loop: CSVGGMNTEAFF. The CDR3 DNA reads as TGCAGCGTTGGCGGGATGAACACTGAAGCTTTCTTT.

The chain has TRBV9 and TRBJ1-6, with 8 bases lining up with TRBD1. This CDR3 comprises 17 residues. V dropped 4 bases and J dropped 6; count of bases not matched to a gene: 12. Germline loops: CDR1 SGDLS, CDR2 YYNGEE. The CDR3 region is CASSPLPSTGANSPLHF. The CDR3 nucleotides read TGTGCCAGCAGCCCACTCCCCTCGACAGGGGCTAATTCACCCCTCCACTTT.

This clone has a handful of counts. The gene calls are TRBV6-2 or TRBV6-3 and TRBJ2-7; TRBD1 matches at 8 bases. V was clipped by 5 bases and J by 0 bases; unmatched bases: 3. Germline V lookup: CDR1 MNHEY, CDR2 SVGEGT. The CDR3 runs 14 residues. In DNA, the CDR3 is TGTGCCAGCAGTGACAGGGGAAGCTCCTACGAGCAGTACTTC. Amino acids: CASSDRGSSYEQYF.

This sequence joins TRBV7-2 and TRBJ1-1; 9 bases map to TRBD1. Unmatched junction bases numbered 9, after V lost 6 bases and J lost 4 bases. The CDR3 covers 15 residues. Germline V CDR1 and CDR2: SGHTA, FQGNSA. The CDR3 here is CASSYRQGGSTEAFF. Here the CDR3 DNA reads TGTGCCAGCAGTTATCGACAGGGGGGAAGCACTGAAGCTTTCTTT.

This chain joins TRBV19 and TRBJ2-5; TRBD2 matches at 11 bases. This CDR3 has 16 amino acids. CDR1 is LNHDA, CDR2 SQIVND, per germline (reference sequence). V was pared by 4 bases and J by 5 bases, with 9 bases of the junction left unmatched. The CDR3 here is CASSRVAGGDRETQYF. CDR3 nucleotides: TGTGCCAGTAGTAGAGTAGCGGGGGGGGATAGGGAGACCCAGTACTTC.

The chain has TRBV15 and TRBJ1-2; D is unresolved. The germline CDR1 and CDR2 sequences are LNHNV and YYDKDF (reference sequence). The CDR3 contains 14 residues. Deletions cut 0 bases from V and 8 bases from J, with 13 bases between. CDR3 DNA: TGTGCCACCAGCAGAGATTTGGTCAGGCAGGGCTACACCTTC. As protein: CATSRDLVRQGYTF.

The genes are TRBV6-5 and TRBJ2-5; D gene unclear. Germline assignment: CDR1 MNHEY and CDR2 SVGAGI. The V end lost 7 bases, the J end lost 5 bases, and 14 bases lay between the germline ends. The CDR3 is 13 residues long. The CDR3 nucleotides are TGTGCCAGCACCCCTTTTGGGCTGGAGACCCAGTACTTC. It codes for CASTPFGLETQYF.

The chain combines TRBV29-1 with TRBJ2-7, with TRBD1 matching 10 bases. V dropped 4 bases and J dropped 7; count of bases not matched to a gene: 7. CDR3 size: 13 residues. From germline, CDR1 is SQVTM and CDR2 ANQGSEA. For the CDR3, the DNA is TGCAGCGTTGCCGGGACAGGGGTAGGGGAGCAGTACTTC. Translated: CSVAGTGVGEQYF.

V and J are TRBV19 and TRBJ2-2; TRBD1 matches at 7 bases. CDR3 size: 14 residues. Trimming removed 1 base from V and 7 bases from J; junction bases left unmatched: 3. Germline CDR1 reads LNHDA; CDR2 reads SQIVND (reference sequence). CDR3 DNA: TGTGCCAGTAGTATAGGACAGGGAATCGGGGAGCTGTTTTTT. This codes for CASSIGQGIGELFF.

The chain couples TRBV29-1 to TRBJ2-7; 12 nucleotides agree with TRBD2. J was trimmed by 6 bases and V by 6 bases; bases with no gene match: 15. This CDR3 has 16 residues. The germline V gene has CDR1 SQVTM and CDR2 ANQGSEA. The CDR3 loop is CSVTSRRLAGDREQYF. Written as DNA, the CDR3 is TGCAGCGTCACCTCGAGAAGACTAGCGGGAGACCGCGAGCAGTACTTC.

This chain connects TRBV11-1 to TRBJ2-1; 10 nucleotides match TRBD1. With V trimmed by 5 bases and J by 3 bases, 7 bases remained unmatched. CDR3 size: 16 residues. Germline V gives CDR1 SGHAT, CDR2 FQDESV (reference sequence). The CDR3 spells CASSSGQGVFYNEQFF. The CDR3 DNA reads TGTGCCAGCAGCAGCGGACAGGGGGTCTTCTACAATGAGCAGTTCTTC.

The CDR3 region has the DNA TGTGCCAGCAGCCCCGACCGGGACTTGCAGTTCTTC. This sequence encodes CASSPDRDLQFF. The chain combines TRBV6-5 with TRBJ2-1, with D maybe TRBD2 (6 bases). The CDR3 extends over 12 amino acids. V lost 6 bases and J lost 12, with 15 bases in between. CDR1 is MNHEY and CDR2 is SVGAGI in the germline V gene.